A selection of T cell receptor beta chains follows, all from one sample in a study of cytomegalovirus exposure and HLA in healthy donors. Clones were sequenced by immunoSEQ multiplex PCR, and TCRdb holds only the in-frame ones, with some missing. Among over 200,000 clones, more than 75% were seen once, and the ten largest hold 2% to 2.5%. Material for sequencing was PBMCs. The receptors derive from a woman aged 18-35 years in good health and CMV-seropositive. The CDR3 runs from the conserved cysteine through the conserved F or W. D genes are given only for firm matches. A row's size may be missing; if present it is once, few, many or a size class.

>-|TRBJ2-7|few|TRBV9
CASSGLTQSEQYF
TGTGCCAGCAGCGGACTGACGCAGTCCGAGCAGTACTTC
>TRBD1|TRBJ2-1|-|TRBV7-3
CASSTGTDSYNEQFF
TGTGCCAGCAGCACCGGGACAGACTCCTACAATGAGCAGTTCTTC
>TRBD1|TRBJ1-1|-|TRBV2
CASSEGQGYITEAFF
TGTGCCAGCAGTGAGGGACAGGGGTATATCACTGAAGCTTTCTTT
>TRBD2|TRBJ2-7|-|TRBV11-2
CASSPPSGSSREQYF
TGTGCCAGCAGCCCCCCAAGCGGGAGTAGTCGCGAGCAGTACTTC
>-|TRBJ2-1|-|TRBV4-1
CASSQETSPEQFF
TGCGCCAGCAGCCAAGAAACGAGCCCGGAGCAGTTCTTC
>-|TRBJ2-4|-|TRBV6-5
CASSYSTYGNIQYF
TGTGCCAGCAGTTACTCGACTTATGGAAACATTCAGTACTTC
>TRBD1|TRBJ1-2|-|TRBV5-1
CASSPTGTGVGGYTF
TGCGCCAGCAGCCCGACCGGGACAGGGGTCGGTGGCTACACCTTC
>-|TRBJ1-2|-|TRBV4-1
CASSQDSGFTSYGYTF
TGCGCCAGCAGCCAAGATTCCGGTTTCACTAGCTATGGCTACACCTTC
>TRBD2|TRBJ2-1|-|TRBV4-1
CASSQGEGRGEQFF
TGCGCCAGCAGCCAAGGGGAGGGTAGGGGTGAGCAGTTCTTC
>-|TRBJ1-2|-|TRBV19
CASSIGGWDGYTF
TGTGCCAGTAGTATAGGAGGGTGGGATGGCTACACCTTC
>TRBD1|TRBJ1-2|few|TRBV5-1
CASSHDTGASSYGYTF
TGCGCCAGCAGCCACGATACAGGGGCGAGTAGCTATGGCTACACCTTC
>TRBD1|TRBJ2-7|-|TRBV4-1
CASSQQQGSSYEQYF
TGCGCCAGCAGCCAACAACAGGGGAGCTCCTACGAGCAGTACTTC
>-|TRBJ2-1|-|TRBV30
CAWSAYIEQFF
TGTGCCTGGAGTGCTTATATTGAGCAGTTCTTC
>TRBD1|TRBJ1-5|few|TRBV10-2
CASSESKGTGIFQPQHF
TGCGCCAGCAGTGAGTCGAAAGGGACAGGGATCTTTCAGCCCCAGCATTTT
>TRBD1|TRBJ2-7|-|TRBV5-1
CASSLAGTGGYEQYF
TGCGCCAGCAGCTTGGCCGGGACAGGGGGATACGAGCAGTACTTC
>-|TRBJ2-1|-|TRBV10-1
CASSEGAGAHNEQFF
TGCGCCAGCAGTGAGGGGGCAGGGGCCCACAATGAGCAGTTCTTC
>TRBD2|TRBJ2-3|-|TRBV27
CASSIGPGRASGKTDTQYF
TGTGCCAGCAGTATCGGGCCCGGTCGGGCTAGCGGGAAAACAGATACGCAGTATTTT
>TRBD2|TRBJ2-2|-|TRBV5-8
CASSPRGSGITGELFF
TGTGCCAGCAGCCCCAGAGGTAGCGGGATCACCGGGGAGCTGTTTTTT
>TRBD1|TRBJ2-1|-|TRBV27
CASSLEGARWGEQFF
TGTGCCAGCAGTTTAGAGGGGGCTCGTTGGGGTGAGCAGTTCTTC
>-|TRBJ2-2|-|TRBV7-9
CASSSGQPGDTGELFF
TGTGCCAGCAGCTCCGGACAGCCAGGCGACACCGGGGAGCTGTTTTTT
>-|TRBJ2-2|once|TRBV28
CASSFLGGNTGELFF
TGTGCCAGCAGTTTTCTGGGGGGGAACACCGGGGAGCTGTTTTTT
>TRBD1|TRBJ1-1|-|TRBV13
CASREGAAGNTEAFF
TGTGCCAGCAGAGAGGGGGCGGCGGGAAACACTGAAGCTTTCTTT
>TRBD1|TRBJ1-5|-|TRBV9
CASSVEGAVQPQHF
TGTGCCAGCAGCGTAGAGGGGGCGGTTCAGCCCCAGCATTTT
>-|TRBJ1-5|-|TRBV28
CASTWTAQPQHF
TGTGCCAGCACTTGGACAGCCCAGCCCCAGCATTTT
>-|TRBJ1-2|few|TRBV30
CAWSGDRTNYGYTF
TGTGCCTGGAGTGGTGACAGGACTAACTATGGCTACACCTTC
>TRBD2|TRBJ2-1|-|TRBV7-8
CASRLAGENNEQFF
TGTGCCAGCAGGTTAGCGGGAGAGAACAATGAGCAGTTCTTC
>TRBD1|TRBJ1-4|-|TRBV14
CASSQDSDRGREKLFF
TGTGCCAGCAGCCAAGATTCGGACAGGGGTCGCGAAAAACTGTTTTTT
>TRBD1|TRBJ1-2|-|TRBV28
CASRGQENGYTF
TGTGCCAGCAGGGGACAGGAAAATGGCTACACCTTC
>TRBD2|TRBJ2-7|-|TRBV28
CASSLVLAGGVFGF
TGTGCCAGCAGTTTAGTCCTAGCGGGAGGAGTCTTTGGCTTC
>-|TRBJ2-7|-|TRBV27
CASSGQRIYEQYF
TGTGCCAGCAGTGGCCAGAGGATCTACGAGCAGTACTTC
>-|TRBJ1-5|-|TRBV29-1
CSVIIRGTVKSNQPQHF
TGCAGCGTGATAATTCGGGGGACGGTAAAAAGCAATCAGCCCCAGCATTTT
>-|TRBJ2-7|-|TRBV28
CASSLPPLLMSEQYF
TGTGCCAGCAGTTTACCCCCTTTGCTCATGAGCGAGCAGTACTTC
>TRBD1|TRBJ1-2|-|TRBV28
CASFSGQGLRVGYTF
TGTGCCAGCTTCAGCGGACAGGGGTTGAGGGTAGGCTACACCTTC
>TRBD1|TRBJ1-3|-|TRBV4-1
CASSLGQGRGFSGNTIYF
TGCGCCAGCAGCCTTGGACAGGGGCGGGGGTTCTCTGGAAACACCATATATTTT
>TRBD1|TRBJ2-1|once|TRBV29-1
CSVEDPGQDLYNEQFF
TGCAGCGTTGAAGATCCAGGACAGGATCTGTACAATGAGCAGTTCTTC
>TRBD1|TRBJ1-1|-|TRBV6-6
CASSYKGATEAFF
TGTGCCAGCAGTTACAAGGGGGCAACTGAAGCTTTCTTT
>-|TRBJ2-7|-|TRBV2
CASNPQGNPGSYEQYF
TGTGCCAGCAACCCACAGGGCAACCCGGGCTCCTACGAGCAGTACTTC
>-|TRBJ2-1|-|TRBV5-6
CASSLWRDSYNEQFF
TGTGCCAGCAGCTTGTGGCGGGATTCGTACAATGAGCAGTTCTTC
>TRBD1|TRBJ2-1|-|TRBV6-5
CASSRTGLSNEQFF
TGTGCCAGCAGTCGGACAGGGCTATCCAATGAGCAGTTCTTC
>-|TRBJ2-7|-|TRBV28
CASSPFDGWEALYEQYF
TGTGCCAGCAGTCCCTTCGACGGGTGGGAGGCCCTATACGAGCAGTACTTC
>TRBD1|TRBJ1-1|once|TRBV7-9
CASSFDRGRGDTEAFF
TGTGCCAGCAGCTTCGACAGGGGGCGTGGAGACACTGAAGCTTTCTTT
>-|TRBJ2-7|-|TRBV5-1
CASSLGGGESYEQYF
TGCGCCAGCAGCTTGGGTGGCGGGGAATCCTACGAGCAGTACTTC
>-|TRBJ2-7|-|TRBV5-1
CASSLLGVTYEQYF
TGCGCCAGCAGCTTGTTAGGGGTCACCTACGAGCAGTACTTC
>-|TRBJ2-1|once|TRBV28
CASSLLEAENNEQFF
TGTGCCAGCAGTTTATTGGAAGCGGAAAACAATGAGCAGTTCTTC
>TRBD1|TRBJ1-2|-|TRBV7-9
CASSPGQGWRWYGYTF
TGTGCCAGCTCCCCGGGACAGGGGTGGCGGTGGTATGGCTACACCTTC
>-|TRBJ2-1|-|TRBV20-1
CSAPPRDEQFF
TGCAGTGCTCCCCCGCGGGATGAGCAGTTCTTC
>TRBD2|TRBJ2-2|-|TRBV6-1
CASSEGLAGAGELFF
TGTGCCAGCAGTGAGGGACTAGCGGGAGCCGGGGAGCTGTTTTTT
>-|TRBJ2-2|few|TRBV14
CASSPMNRASGELFF
TGTGCCAGCAGCCCCATGAACAGGGCGTCCGGGGAGCTGTTTTTT
>-|TRBJ2-7|-|TRBV18
CASSPLGGYEQYF
TGTGCCAGCTCACCATTGGGGGGCTACGAGCAGTACTTC
>TRBD2|TRBJ2-1|-|TRBV7-8
CASSLRLAGVNEQFF
TGTGCCAGCAGCCTGAGACTAGCGGGAGTCAATGAGCAGTTCTTC
>TRBD1|TRBJ2-5|-|TRBV18
CASSWDSQETQYF
TGTGCCAGCTCATGGGACAGCCAAGAGACCCAGTACTTC
>TRBD1|TRBJ2-7|-|TRBV28
CASSLGTGAPYEQYF
TGTGCCAGCAGTCTAGGGACAGGCGCCCCCTACGAGCAGTACTTC
>-|TRBJ1-1|few|TRBV5-4
CASSLGPLSMNTEAFF
TGTGCCAGCAGCTTGGGGCCTTTATCCATGAACACTGAAGCTTTCTTT
>-|TRBJ2-7|-|TRBV27
CASRETEAYEQYF
TGTGCCAGCAGGGAGACAGAGGCCTACGAGCAGTACTTC